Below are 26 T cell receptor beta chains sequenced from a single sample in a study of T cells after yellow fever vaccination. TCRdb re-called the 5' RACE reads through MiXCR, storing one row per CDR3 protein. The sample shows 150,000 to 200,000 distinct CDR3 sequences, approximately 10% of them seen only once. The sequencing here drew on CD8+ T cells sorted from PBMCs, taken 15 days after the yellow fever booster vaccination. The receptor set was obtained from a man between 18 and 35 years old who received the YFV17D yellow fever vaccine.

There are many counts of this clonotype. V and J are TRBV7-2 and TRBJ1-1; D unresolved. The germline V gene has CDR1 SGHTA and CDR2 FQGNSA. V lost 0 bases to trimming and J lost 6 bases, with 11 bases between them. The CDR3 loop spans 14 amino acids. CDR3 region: CASSLAVQSPEAFF. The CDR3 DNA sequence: TGTGCCAGCAGCTTAGCAGTGCAGAGCCCTGAAGCTTTCTTT.

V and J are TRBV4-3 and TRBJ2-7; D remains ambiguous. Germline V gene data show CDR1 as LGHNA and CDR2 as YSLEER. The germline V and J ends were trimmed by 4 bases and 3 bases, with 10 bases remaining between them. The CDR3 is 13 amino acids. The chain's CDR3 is CASSPGAGYEQYF. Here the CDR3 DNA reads TGCGCCAGCAGCCCAGGTGCAGGCTACGAGCAGTACTTC.

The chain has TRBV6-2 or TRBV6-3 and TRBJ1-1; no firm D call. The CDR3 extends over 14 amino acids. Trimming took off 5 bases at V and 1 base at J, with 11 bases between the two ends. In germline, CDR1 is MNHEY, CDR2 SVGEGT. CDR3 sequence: CASSATSRNTEAFF. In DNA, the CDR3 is TGTGCCAGCAGTGCCACGAGCCGGAACACTGAAGCTTTCTTT.

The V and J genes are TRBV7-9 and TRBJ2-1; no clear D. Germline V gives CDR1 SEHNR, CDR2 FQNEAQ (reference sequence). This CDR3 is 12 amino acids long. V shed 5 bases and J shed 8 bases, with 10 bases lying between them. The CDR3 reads CASSPQLDEQFF. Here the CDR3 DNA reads TGTGCCAGCAGCCCCCAATTGGATGAGCAGTTCTTC. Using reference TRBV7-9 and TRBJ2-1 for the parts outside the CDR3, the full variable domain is DTGVSQNPRHKITKRGQNVTFRCDPISEHNRLYWYRQTLGQGPEFLTYFQNEAQLEKSRLLSDRFSAERPKGSFSTLEIQRTEQGDSAMYLCASSPQLDEQFFGPGTRLTVL.

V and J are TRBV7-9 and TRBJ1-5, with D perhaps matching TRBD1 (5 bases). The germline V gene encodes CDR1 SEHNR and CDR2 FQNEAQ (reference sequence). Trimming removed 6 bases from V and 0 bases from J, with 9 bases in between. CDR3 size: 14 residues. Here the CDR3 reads CASSTGGSNQPQHF. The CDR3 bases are TGTGCCAGCAGTACAGGTGGTAGCAATCAGCCCCAGCATTTT.

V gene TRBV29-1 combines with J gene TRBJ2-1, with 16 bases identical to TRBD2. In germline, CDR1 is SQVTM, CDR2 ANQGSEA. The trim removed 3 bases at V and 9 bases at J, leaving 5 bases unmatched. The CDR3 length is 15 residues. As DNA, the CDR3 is TGCAGCGTTGAGGGGACTAGCGGGGGGGCCCTTGAGCAGTTCTTC. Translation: CSVEGTSGGALEQFF.

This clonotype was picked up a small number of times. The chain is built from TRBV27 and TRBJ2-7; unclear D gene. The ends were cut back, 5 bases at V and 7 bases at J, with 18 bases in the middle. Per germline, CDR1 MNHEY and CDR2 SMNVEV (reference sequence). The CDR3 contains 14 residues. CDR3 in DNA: TGTGCCAGCAGTCAAGGAGCAGGTTTCGGTGAGCAGTACGTC. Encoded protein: CASSQGAGFGEQYV.

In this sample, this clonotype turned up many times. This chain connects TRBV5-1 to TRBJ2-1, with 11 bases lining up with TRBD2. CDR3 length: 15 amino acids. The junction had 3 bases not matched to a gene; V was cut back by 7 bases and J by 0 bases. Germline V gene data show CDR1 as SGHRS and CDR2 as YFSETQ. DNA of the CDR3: TGCGCCAGCCAACTAGCGGGGGACTCCTACAATGAGCAGTTCTTC. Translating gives CASQLAGDSYNEQFF.

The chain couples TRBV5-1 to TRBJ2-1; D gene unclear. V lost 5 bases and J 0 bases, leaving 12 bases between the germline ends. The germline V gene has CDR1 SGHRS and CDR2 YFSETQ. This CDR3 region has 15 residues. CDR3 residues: CASREGSLSYNEQFF. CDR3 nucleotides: TGCGCCAGCAGGGAAGGCAGCCTCTCCTACAATGAGCAGTTCTTC.

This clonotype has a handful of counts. In nucleotides, the CDR3 is TGTGCCAGCAGCCCTTGGCCAGGCAATTCACCCCTCCACTTT. It specifies CASSPWPGNSPLHF. V and J are TRBV6-6 and TRBJ1-6; no definite D call. V shed 6 bases and J shed 7 bases, with 13 bases lying between them. Germline V CDR1 and CDR2: MNHNY, SVGAGI (reference sequence). CDR3 length equals 14 residues.

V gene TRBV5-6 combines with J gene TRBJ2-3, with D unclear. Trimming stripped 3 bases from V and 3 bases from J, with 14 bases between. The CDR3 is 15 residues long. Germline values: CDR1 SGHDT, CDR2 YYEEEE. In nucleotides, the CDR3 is TGTGCCAGCAGCTCTGCCCTGGAAGTGACAGATACGCAGTATTTT. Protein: CASSSALEVTDTQYF. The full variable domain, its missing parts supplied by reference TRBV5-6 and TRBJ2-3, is DAGVTQSPTHLIKTRGQQVTLRCSPKSGHDTVSWYQQALGQGPQFIFQYYEEEERQRGNFPDRFSGHQFPNYSSELNVNALLLGDSALYLCASSSALEVTDTQYFGPGTRLTVL.

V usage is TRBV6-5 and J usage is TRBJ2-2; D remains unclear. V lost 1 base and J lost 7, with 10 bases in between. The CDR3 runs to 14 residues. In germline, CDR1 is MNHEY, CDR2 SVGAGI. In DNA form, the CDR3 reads TGTGCCAGCAGTTACTTTCGAGCTGACGGGGAGCTGTTTTTT. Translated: CASSYFRADGELFF.

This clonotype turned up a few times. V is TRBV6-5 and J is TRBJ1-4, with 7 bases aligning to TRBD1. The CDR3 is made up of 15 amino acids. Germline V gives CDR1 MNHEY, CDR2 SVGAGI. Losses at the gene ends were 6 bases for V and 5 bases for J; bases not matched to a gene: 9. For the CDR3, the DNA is TGTGCCAGCAGCCCCACGGGGGGACAGAATGAAAAACTGTTTTTT. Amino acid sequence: CASSPTGGQNEKLFF.

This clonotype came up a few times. The CDR3 here is CSARSQQGNTEAFF. The CDR3 nucleotides are TGCAGTGCTAGATCCCAACAGGGGAACACTGAAGCTTTCTTT. This rearrangement joins TRBV20-1 to TRBJ1-1, with D possibly TRBD1 on 6 matching bases. This CDR3 spans 14 amino acids. V was trimmed by 2 bases and J by 1 base, leaving 11 bases between them. The germline CDR1 and CDR2 sequences are DFQATT and SNEGSKA (reference sequence).

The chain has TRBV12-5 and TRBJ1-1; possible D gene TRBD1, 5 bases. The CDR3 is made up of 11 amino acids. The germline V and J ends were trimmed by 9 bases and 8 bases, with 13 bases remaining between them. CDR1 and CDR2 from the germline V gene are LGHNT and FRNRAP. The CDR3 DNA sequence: TGTGCTAGCTGGACATCGATAGAAGCTTTCTTT. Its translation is CASWTSIEAFF.

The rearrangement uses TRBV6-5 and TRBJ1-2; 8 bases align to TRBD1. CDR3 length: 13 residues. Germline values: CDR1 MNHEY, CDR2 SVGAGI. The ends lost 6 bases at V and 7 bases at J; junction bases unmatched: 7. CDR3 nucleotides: TGTGCCAGCAGCCCCGGACAGGGCGGTGGCTACACCTTC. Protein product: CASSPGQGGGYTF.

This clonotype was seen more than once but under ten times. CDR3 sequence reads: CASSAHTGELFF. CDR3 nucleotides: TGTGCCAGCAGCGCCCACACCGGGGAGCTGTTTTTT. The rearrangement uses TRBV13 and TRBJ2-2; D is uncertain. The CDR3 totals 12 residues. The germline CDR1 and CDR2 sequences are PRHDT and FYEKMQ (reference sequence). The V gene lost 5 bases and the J gene lost 3 bases, with 4 bases spanning the gap.

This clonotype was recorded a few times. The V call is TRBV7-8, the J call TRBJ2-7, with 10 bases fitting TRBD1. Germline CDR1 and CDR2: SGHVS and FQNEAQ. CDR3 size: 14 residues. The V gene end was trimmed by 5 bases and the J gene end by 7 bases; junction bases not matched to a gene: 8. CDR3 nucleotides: TGTGCCAGCAGCAACGGACAGGGGGTATGGGAGCAGTACGTC. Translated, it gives CASSNGQGVWEQYV.

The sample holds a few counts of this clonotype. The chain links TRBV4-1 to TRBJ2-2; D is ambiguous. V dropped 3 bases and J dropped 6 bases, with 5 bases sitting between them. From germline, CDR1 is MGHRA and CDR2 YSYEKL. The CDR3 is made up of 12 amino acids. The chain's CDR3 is CASSHMSGELFF. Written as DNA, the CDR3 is TGCGCCAGCAGCCACATGTCCGGGGAGCTGTTTTTT.

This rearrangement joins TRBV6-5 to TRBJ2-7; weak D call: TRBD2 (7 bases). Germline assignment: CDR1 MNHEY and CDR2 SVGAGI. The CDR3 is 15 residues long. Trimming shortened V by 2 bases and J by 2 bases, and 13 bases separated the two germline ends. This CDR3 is CASSYGGAVTYEQYF. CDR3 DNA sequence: TGTGCCAGCAGTTACGGGGGGGCAGTTACCTACGAGCAGTACTTC.

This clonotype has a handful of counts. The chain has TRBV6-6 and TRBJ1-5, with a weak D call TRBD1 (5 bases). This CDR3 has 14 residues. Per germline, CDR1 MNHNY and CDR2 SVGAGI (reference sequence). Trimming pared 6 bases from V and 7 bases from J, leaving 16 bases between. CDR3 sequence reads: CASSSLGAGQPQHF. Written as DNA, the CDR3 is TGTGCCAGCAGCTCTTTAGGGGCGGGCCAGCCCCAGCATTTT.

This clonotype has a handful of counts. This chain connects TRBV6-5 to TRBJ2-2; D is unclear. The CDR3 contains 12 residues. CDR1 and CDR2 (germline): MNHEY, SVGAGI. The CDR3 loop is CATQTAVGELFF. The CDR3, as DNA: TGTGCAACCCAGACGGCCGTCGGGGAGCTGTTTTTT.

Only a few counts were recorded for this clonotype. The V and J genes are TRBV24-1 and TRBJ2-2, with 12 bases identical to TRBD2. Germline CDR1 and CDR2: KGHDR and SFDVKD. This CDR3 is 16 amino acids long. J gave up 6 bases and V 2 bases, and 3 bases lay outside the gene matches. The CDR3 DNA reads TGTGCCACCAGTGATTCTGGACTAGCGGGGCCCGGGGAGCTGTTTTTT. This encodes CATSDSGLAGPGELFF.

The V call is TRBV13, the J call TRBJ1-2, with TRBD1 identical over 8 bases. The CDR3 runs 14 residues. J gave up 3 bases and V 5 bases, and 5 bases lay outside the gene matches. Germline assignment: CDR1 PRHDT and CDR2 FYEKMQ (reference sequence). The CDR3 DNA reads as TGTGCCAGCAGCGGGGGACAGGAGTACTATGGCTACACCTTC. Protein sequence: CASSGGQEYYGYTF.

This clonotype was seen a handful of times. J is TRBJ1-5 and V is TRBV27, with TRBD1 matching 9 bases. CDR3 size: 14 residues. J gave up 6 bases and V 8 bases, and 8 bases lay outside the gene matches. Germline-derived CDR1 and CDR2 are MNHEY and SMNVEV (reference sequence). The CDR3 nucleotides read TGTGCCAGCTCGTCACAGGGGGCCAGTCAGCCCCAGCATTTT. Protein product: CASSSQGASQPQHF.

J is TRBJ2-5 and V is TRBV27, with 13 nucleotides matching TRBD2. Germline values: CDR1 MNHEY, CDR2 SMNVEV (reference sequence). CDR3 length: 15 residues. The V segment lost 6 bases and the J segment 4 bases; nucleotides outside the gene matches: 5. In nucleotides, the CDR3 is TGTGCCAGCAGCATGACTAGCGGGGGGATAGAGACCCAGTACTTC. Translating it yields CASSMTSGGIETQYF.